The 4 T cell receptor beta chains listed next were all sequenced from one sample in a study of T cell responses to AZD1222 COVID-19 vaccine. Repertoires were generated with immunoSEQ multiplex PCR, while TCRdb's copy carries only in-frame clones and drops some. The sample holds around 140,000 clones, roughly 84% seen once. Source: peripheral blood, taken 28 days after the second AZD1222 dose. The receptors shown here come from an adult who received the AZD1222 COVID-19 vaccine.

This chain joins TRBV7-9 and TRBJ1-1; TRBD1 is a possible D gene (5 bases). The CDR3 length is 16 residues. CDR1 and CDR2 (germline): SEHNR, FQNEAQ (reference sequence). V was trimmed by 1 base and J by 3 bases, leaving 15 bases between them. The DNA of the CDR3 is TGTGCCAGCAGCTTAGGACAGAGCGGGTTCGACACTGAAGCTTTCTTT. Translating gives CASSLGQSGFDTEAFF. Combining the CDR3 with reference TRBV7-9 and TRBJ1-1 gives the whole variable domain DTGVSQNPRHKITKRGQNVTFRCDPISEHNRLYWYRQTLGQGPEFLTYFQNEAQLEKSRLLSDRFSAERPKGSFSTLEIQRTEQGDSAMYLCASSLGQSGFDTEAFFGQGTRLTVV.

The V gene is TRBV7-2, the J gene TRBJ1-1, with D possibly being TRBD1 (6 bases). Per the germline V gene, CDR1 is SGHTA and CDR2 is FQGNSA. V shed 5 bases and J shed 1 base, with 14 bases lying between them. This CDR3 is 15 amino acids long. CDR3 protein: CASSQDRMGNTEAFF. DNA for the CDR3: TGTGCCAGCAGCCAAGACAGGATGGGGAACACTGAAGCTTTCTTT.

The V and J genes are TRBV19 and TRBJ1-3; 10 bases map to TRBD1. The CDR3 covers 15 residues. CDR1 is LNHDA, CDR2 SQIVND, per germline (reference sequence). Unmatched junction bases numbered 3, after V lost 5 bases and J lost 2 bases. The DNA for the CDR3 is TGTGCCAGTAGTCCGACAGGGGGCCCTGGAAACACCATATATTTT. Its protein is CASSPTGGPGNTIYF.

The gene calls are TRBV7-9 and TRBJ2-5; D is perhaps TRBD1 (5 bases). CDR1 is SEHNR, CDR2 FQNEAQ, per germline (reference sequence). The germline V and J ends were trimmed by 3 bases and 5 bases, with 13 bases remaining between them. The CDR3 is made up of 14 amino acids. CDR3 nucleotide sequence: TGTGCCAGCAGCTTTAGGGGCGAATCGGAGACCCAGTACTTC. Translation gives CASSFRGESETQYF.